What follows describes a single T cell receptor (beta chain). The data stem from a study of CD8 T cells in ankylosing spondylitis. TCR beta libraries were made by quantitative 5'-RACE with molecular barcodes. TCRdb called the 5' RACE reads again in MiXCR, with one record for every CDR3 protein. The sample lists a few hundred thousand distinct CDR3 sequences; less than 25% were seen once. With 4 bases removed from V and 4 bases from J, the gap between germline ends came to 14 bases. Germline values: CDR1 SQVTM, CDR2 ANQGSEA. This CDR3 region has 14 residues. Source material: blood, either unsorted or a sorted T cell fraction (not recorded which). The chain links TRBV29-1 to TRBJ1-5; maybe TRBD1 (6 bases). The receptor was isolated from a female donor with ankylosing spondylitis or in good health (not recorded which). This chain's CDR3 is CSVGGGTRNQPQHF. The CDR3 DNA follows: TGCAGCGTTGGAGGGGGGACGCGGAATCAGCCCCAGCATTTT.